One and the same sample provided the 9 T cell receptor beta chains below, sequenced in a study of cytomegalovirus exposure and HLA in healthy donors. Both 60 Vbeta primers and 13 Jbeta primers went into the PCR. Assay used: immunoSEQ multiplex PCR; TCRdb lists only in-frame clones, some missing. The data contain over 150,000 clones, about 80% of them singletons. Source material: PBMCs. The receptors come from a middle-aged man in good health and CMV-seronegative.

This clone was observed a single time. The rearrangement joins TRBV5-1 to TRBJ2-7; tentative D call: TRBD2 (6 bases). V was pared by 5 bases and J by 7 bases, with 10 bases between. CDR3 length equals 11 residues. Germline V CDR1 and CDR2: SGHRS, YFSETQ. The CDR3 DNA is TGCGCCAGCAGTCTCCGGGGGGAGCAGTACTTC. This encodes CASSLRGEQYF.

This sequence joins TRBV4-2 and TRBJ2-3, with 8 nucleotides matching TRBD2. This CDR3 comprises 16 residues. Germline V gives CDR1 LGHNA, CDR2 YNFKEQ. V was pared by 3 bases and J by 2 bases, with 7 bases of the junction left unmatched. CDR3 nucleotide sequence: TGTGCCAGCAGCCATGCAGCGGGAGCGGACACAGATACGCAGTATTTT. The encoded protein is CASSHAAGADTDTQYF.

This clone was found a few times. CDR3 bases: TGTGCCAGCAGGCCCACTAGCGGGACCTACAATGAGCAGTTCTTC. This codes for CASRPTSGTYNEQFF. The rearrangement joins TRBV28 to TRBJ2-1; 10 bases agree with TRBD2. Losses at the gene ends were 6 bases for V and 2 bases for J; bases not matched to a gene: 4. Germline V gene lookup returns CDR1 MDHEN and CDR2 SYDVKM. There are 15 residues in the CDR3.

A note on this clone: At one boundary the junction diverges from the germline segment, which might be a read error. Within the sample, other DNA sequences also encode this same CDR3. The chain uses TRBV28 and TRBJ2-7; D unclear. The germline V gene encodes CDR1 MDHEN and CDR2 SYDVKM. The CDR3 runs to 14 residues. For the CDR3, the DNA is TGTGCCAGCAGTTTTCCCCAATCAGGCGTTCGTTTGAAATTC. Residues: CASSFPQSGVRLKF.

The J gene is TRBJ2-3, the V gene TRBV10-1; 8 bases are a match to TRBD2. Unmatched junction bases numbered 13, after V lost 2 bases and J lost 0 bases. This CDR3 comprises 19 residues. The germline gives CDR1 WNHNN, CDR2 SYGVQD (reference sequence). The CDR3 sequence is CASSEAKGLGIVSTDTQYF. For the CDR3, the DNA is TGCGCCAGCAGTGAGGCCAAGGGACTAGGGATTGTTAGCACAGATACGCAGTATTTT.

The V gene is TRBV7-9, the J gene TRBJ2-1; 16 positions agree with TRBD2. The CDR3 runs 17 residues. Germline V gene sequence: CDR1 SEHNR, CDR2 FQNEAQ (reference sequence). V was pared by 9 bases and J by 6 bases, with 11 bases of the junction left unmatched. The CDR3 bases are TGTGCCAGAATGGGACTAGCGGGAGGGCGGGCTGGCAATGAGCAGTTCTTC. Translation gives CARMGLAGGRAGNEQFF.

This chain joins TRBV6-1 and TRBJ2-1; D may be TRBD2 (6 bases). From germline, CDR1 is MNHNS and CDR2 SASEGT. Trimming stripped 2 bases from V and 9 bases from J, with 20 bases between. This CDR3 has 16 amino acids. CDR3 nucleotide sequence: TGTGCCAGCAGTGAAAGGGGAGGATGGGGGGTCGGTGAGCAGTTCTTC. Its protein is CASSERGGWGVGEQFF.

V is TRBV6-4 and J is TRBJ2-1; 7 nucleotides agree with TRBD2. CDR3 size: 14 residues. The V and J ends lost 0 bases and 5 bases, in that order; junction bases with no gene match: 1. Germline CDR1 and CDR2: MRHNA and SNTAGT. The CDR3 DNA sequence: TGTGCCAGCAGTGACTCCGGGAGGCACAATGAGCAGTTCTTC. Its protein is CASSDSGRHNEQFF.

V usage is TRBV19 and J usage is TRBJ2-2, with 7 bases aligning to TRBD2. The CDR3 sequence is 15 residues long. Per germline, CDR1 LNHDA and CDR2 SQIVND (reference sequence). V lost 2 bases to trimming and J lost 1 base; unmatched junction nucleotides: 1. As DNA, the CDR3 is TGTGCCAGTAGTATACGCGGGAGGAACACCGGGGAGCTGTTTTTT. It specifies CASSIRGRNTGELFF. The full variable domain, with the rest looked up from reference TRBV19 and TRBJ2-2, is DGGITQSPKYLFRKEGQNVTLSCEQNLNHDAMYWYRQDPGQGLRLIYYSQIVNDFQKGDIAEGYSVSREKKESFPLTVTSAQKNPTAFYLCASSIRGRNTGELFFGEGSRLTVL.